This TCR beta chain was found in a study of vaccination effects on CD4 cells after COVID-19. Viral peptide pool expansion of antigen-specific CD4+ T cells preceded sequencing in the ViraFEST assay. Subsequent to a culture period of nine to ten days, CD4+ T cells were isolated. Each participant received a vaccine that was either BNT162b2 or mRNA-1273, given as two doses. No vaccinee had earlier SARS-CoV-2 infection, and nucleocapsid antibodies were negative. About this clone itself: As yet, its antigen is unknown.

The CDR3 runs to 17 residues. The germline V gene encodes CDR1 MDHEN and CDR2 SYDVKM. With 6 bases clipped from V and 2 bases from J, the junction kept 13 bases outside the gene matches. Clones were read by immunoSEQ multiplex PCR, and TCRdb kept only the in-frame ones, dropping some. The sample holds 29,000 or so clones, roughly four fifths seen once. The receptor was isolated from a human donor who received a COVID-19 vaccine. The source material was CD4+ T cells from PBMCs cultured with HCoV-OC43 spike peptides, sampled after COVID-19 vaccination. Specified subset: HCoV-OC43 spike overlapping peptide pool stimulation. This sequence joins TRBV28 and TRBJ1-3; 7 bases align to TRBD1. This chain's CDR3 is CASRRHPGTATGNTIYF. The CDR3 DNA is TGTGCCAGCAGACGCCACCCCGGGACAGCGACTGGAAACACCATATATTTT.